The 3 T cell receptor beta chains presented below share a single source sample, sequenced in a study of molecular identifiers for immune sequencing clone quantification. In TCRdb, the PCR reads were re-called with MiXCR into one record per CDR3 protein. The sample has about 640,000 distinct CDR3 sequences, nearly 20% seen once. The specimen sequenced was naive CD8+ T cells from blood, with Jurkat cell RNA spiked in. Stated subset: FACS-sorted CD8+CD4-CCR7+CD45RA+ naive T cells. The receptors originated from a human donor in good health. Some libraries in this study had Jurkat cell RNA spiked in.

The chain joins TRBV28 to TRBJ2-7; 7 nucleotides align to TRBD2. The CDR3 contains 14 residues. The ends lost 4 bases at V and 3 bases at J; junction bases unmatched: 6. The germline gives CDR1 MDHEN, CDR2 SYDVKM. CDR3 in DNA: TGTGCCAGCAGTTCGAGCCTAGCGGTCTACGAGCAGTACTTC. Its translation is CASSSSLAVYEQYF.

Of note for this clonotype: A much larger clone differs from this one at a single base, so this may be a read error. The CDR3 loop is CASSADSPRNYGHTF. The DNA of the CDR3 is TGTGCCAGCAGCGCGGACAGCCCCCGTAACTATGGCCACACCTTC. J is TRBJ1-2 and V is TRBV7-9; a possible D gene is TRBD1 (6 bases). The CDR3 is made up of 15 amino acids. Germline values: CDR1 SEHNR, CDR2 FQNEAQ (reference sequence). Combining the CDR3 with reference TRBV7-9 and TRBJ1-2 gives the whole variable domain DTGVSQNPRHKITKRGQNVTFRCDPISEHNRLYWYRQTLGQGPEFLTYFQNEAQLEKSRLLSDRFSAERPKGSFSTLEIQRTEQGDSAMYLCASSADSPRNYGHTFGSGTRLTVV.

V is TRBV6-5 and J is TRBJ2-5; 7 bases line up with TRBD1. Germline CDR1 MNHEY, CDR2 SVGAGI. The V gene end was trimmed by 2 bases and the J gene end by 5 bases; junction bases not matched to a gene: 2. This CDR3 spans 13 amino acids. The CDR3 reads CASSYPRGETQYF. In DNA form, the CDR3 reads TGTGCCAGCAGTTACCCCAGGGGGGAGACCCAGTACTTC.